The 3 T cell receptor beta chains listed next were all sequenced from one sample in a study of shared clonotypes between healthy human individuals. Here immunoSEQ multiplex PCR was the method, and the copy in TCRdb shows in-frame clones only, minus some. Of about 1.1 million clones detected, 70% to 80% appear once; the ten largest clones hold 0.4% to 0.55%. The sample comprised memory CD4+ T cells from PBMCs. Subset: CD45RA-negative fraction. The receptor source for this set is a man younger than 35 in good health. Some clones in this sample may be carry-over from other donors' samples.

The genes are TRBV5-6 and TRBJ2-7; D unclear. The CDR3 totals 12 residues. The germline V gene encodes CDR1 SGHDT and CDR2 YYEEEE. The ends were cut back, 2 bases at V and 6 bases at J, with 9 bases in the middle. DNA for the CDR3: TGTGCCAGCAGCTTCACCCTCGGCGAGCAGTACTTC. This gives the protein CASSFTLGEQYF.

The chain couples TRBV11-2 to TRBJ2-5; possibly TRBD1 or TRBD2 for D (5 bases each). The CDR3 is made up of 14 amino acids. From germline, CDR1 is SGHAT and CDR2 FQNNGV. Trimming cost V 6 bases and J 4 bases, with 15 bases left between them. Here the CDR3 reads CASRYRSGSETQYF. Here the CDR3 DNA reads TGTGCCAGCAGGTACAGGAGCGGCTCAGAGACCCAGTACTTC.

In nucleotides, the CDR3 is TGTGCCTGGGGGACAGGCCTCTCTGGGGCCAACGTCCTGACTTTC. Translation gives CAWGTGLSGANVLTF. The chain joins TRBV30 to TRBJ2-6; 8 bases align to TRBD1. Germline CDR1 GTSNPN, CDR2 SVGIG (reference sequence). The CDR3 runs 15 residues. Losses at the gene ends were 5 bases for V and 0 bases for J; bases not matched to a gene: 3.